Below, 9 T cell receptor beta chains from the same sample are listed, as sequenced in a study of blood T cells in healthy people across ages. Sample-barcoded 5' priming and a J-beta primer mix drove a second PCR of 7 to 11 cycles. MiXCR, applied by TCRdb to the 5' RACE reads, yields one record per CDR3 protein. In the table there are 450,000 to 650,000 distinct CDR3 sequences, 24% of which are singletons. In addition, the sample was reused for a study of T cells of mothers and their children.

Sequencing was carried out using blood. The receptors derive from a boy aged 5-17 years in good health.

The V call is TRBV18, the J call TRBJ1-4; 12 nucleotides line up with TRBD1. CDR1 and CDR2 from the germline V gene are KGHSH and LQKENI. V shed 3 bases, J shed 2 bases, and the junction held 4 bases outside the gene matches. The CDR3 runs 17 residues. The CDR3 loop reads CASSPPGQGATNEKLFF. As DNA, the CDR3 is TGTGCCAGCTCACCTCCGGGACAGGGGGCCACTAATGAAAAACTGTTTTTT.

V and J are TRBV27 and TRBJ2-7, with TRBD2 matching 10 bases. Germline V gene sequence: CDR1 MNHEY, CDR2 SMNVEV (reference sequence). Trimming cost V 6 bases and J 3 bases; bases outside gene matches: 5. CDR3 length equals 14 residues. The DNA for the CDR3 is TGTGCCAGCAGAGGGAGACTAGCGGGCTACGAGCAGTACTTC. This codes for CASRGRLAGYEQYF.

The table lists this clonotype with many counts. The gene calls are TRBV24-1 and TRBJ2-1, with 10 positions matching TRBD2. This CDR3 is built from 17 residues. Germline values: CDR1 KGHDR, CDR2 SFDVKD. V gave up 4 bases and J gave up 9 bases; unmatched junction bases: 14. The CDR3 loop reads CATSESSLAGAISEQFF. The DNA of the CDR3 is TGTGCCACCAGTGAGTCCAGCCTAGCGGGGGCAATAAGTGAGCAGTTCTTC.

This clonotype has just a few counts. The rearrangement links TRBV6-2 or TRBV6-3 to TRBJ2-3; TRBD2 might be the D (5 bases). The V and J ends lost 9 bases and 4 bases respectively, with 17 bases between them. The CDR3 covers 14 residues. The germline V gene encodes CDR1 MNHEY and CDR2 SVGEGT. The CDR3 here is CASRSIGLADTQYF. CDR3 nucleotide sequence: TGTGCCAGTAGGTCCATCGGACTCGCAGATACGCAGTATTTT.

The V call is TRBV7-2, the J call TRBJ1-5; D gene unclear. The CDR3 is made up of 15 amino acids. V was pared by 0 bases and J by 7 bases, with 13 bases between. Germline V lookup: CDR1 SGHTA, CDR2 FQGNSA. CDR3 DNA sequence: TGTGCCAGCAGCTTAGCGGGAAGGGATATCCAGCCCCAGCATTTT. This gives the protein CASSLAGRDIQPQHF. The full variable domain, with the rest looked up from reference TRBV7-2 and TRBJ1-5, is GAGVSQSPSNKVTEKGKDVELRCDPISGHTALYWYRQSLGQGLEFLIYFQGNSAPDKSGLPSDRFSAERTGGSVSTLTIQRTQQEDSAVYLCASSLAGRDIQPQHFGDGTRLSIL.

This chain uses TRBV4-1 with TRBJ2-7; D is unclear. This CDR3 has 17 amino acids. Germline V gene sequence: CDR1 MGHRA, CDR2 YSYEKL. Trimming removed 1 base at V and 2 bases at J, with 18 bases between. The CDR3 reads CASSQVPGGNSPYEQYF. In DNA, the CDR3 is TGCGCCAGCAGCCAAGTCCCCGGTGGAAATTCACCCTACGAGCAGTACTTC.

This clonotype was detected many times. The chain is built from TRBV4-1 and TRBJ2-7; 7 bases fit TRBD1. The V gene end was trimmed by 6 bases and the J gene end by 1 base; junction bases not matched to a gene: 6. CDR1 and CDR2 (germline): MGHRA, YSYEKL. The CDR3 loop spans 14 amino acids. In nucleotides, the CDR3 is TGCGCCAGCAGTCCTGAACAGGGGTCCTACGAGCAGTACTTC. This translates into CASSPEQGSYEQYF.

This chain uses TRBV7-6 with TRBJ1-1; D call uncertain. Trimming removed 4 bases from V and 2 bases from J, with 8 bases in between. The CDR3 has 13 amino acids. Germline V gene lookup returns CDR1 SGHVS and CDR2 FNYEAQ. CDR3 loop: CASSSATNTEAFF. The DNA of the CDR3 is TGTGCCAGCAGCTCAGCTACTAACACTGAAGCTTTCTTT.

Only a few counts were recorded for this clonotype. This rearrangement joins TRBV5-6 to TRBJ2-2; the D gene is possibly TRBD2 (6 bases). CDR1 and CDR2 (germline): SGHDT, YYEEEE. The CDR3 loop spans 16 amino acids. The germline V and J ends were trimmed by 2 bases and 3 bases, with 14 bases remaining between them. The CDR3 DNA sequence: TGTGCCAGCAGCTTCGTGGAGGGGATGTACACCGGGGAGCTGTTTTTT. Translated: CASSFVEGMYTGELFF.